These T cell receptor beta chains were read from a single sample in a study of blood T cell repertoires in COVID-19. Libraries were prepared by immunoSEQ multiplex PCR; TCRdb keeps only in-frame clonotypes and omits some of them. Of 81,000 or so clones listed, more than 75% were seen once; the top ten hold approximately 8%. The sample was peripheral blood. The receptors here all came from a man aged 45-65 years with active COVID-19. CDR3s include the opening cysteine and the closing phenylalanine or tryptophan. A D gene is named only where the DNA matches it firmly. Size tells how often a clone was seen (once, few, many) or the class of an expanded clone, and some rows leave it out.

size: .
V: TRBV19
D: TRBD2
J: TRBJ2-1
DNA: TGTGCCAGTACCCCCCTGGTAGTTCTAGCGGGGTCCAGGGATGAGCAGTTCTTC
CDR3: CASTPLVVLAGSRDEQFF

size: .
V: TRBV3-1/TRBV3-2
D: .
J: TRBJ2-4
DNA: TGTGCCAGCAGCCAAGTAACCAGGGTCAAAAACATTCAGTACTTC
CDR3: CASSQVTRVKNIQYF

size: .
V: TRBV5-1
D: TRBD1
J: TRBJ1-2
DNA: TGCGCCAGCAGCGAAGGGACAGCCTATGGCTACACCTTC
CDR3: CASSEGTAYGYTF

size: .
V: TRBV27
D: TRBD1
J: TRBJ1-4
DNA: TGTGCCAGCAGAAAACAGGGGGAGTATGAAAAACTGTTTTTT
CDR3: CASRKQGEYEKLFF

size: .
V: TRBV29-1
D: TRBD1
J: TRBJ1-1
DNA: TGCAGCGTTGAAGGGGACAGGAACACTGAAGCTTTCTTT
CDR3: CSVEGDRNTEAFF

size: .
V: TRBV6-2/TRBV6-3
D: TRBD1
J: TRBJ1-2
DNA: TGTGCCAGCAGTTCCCCTCGGACAGGATCCGACTATGGCTACACCTTC
CDR3: CASSSPRTGSDYGYTF

size: .
V: TRBV6-2/TRBV6-3
D: .
J: TRBJ1-1
DNA: TGTGCCAGCAGTTACCCCTCGACAGGGAACACTGAAGCTTTCTTT
CDR3: CASSYPSTGNTEAFF

size: .
V: TRBV7-9
D: .
J: TRBJ2-3
DNA: TGTGCCAGCAGCTACACAGGGTCAGATACGCAGTATTTT
CDR3: CASSYTGSDTQYF

size: .
V: TRBV9
D: TRBD2
J: TRBJ2-2
DNA: TGTGCCAGCAGCAAGACTAGCGGGAGAGTCGGCACCGGGGAGCTGTTTTTT
CDR3: CASSKTSGRVGTGELFF

size: .
V: TRBV5-1
D: .
J: TRBJ2-7
DNA: TGCGCCAGCAGCATGACTAGAATAGAGCAGTACTTC
CDR3: CASSMTRIEQYF

size: many
V: TRBV7-8
D: .
J: TRBJ2-1
DNA: TGTGCCAGCAGCCCGCAGGGGTCTGTCTACAATGAGCAGTTCTTC
CDR3: CASSPQGSVYNEQFF

size: .
V: TRBV28
D: TRBD1
J: TRBJ2-7
DNA: TGTGCCAGCTTACAGGGGCGTAACTACGAGCAGTACTTC
CDR3: CASLQGRNYEQYF

size: .
V: TRBV7-2
D: TRBD2
J: TRBJ2-2
DNA: TGTGCCAGCAGCTTAGGGCTAGCGGGGGGGAACACCGGGGAGCTGTTTTTT
CDR3: CASSLGLAGGNTGELFF

size: .
V: TRBV20-1
D: .
J: TRBJ2-7
DNA: TGCAGTGCTATCCCCTTTTACGAGCAGTACTTC
CDR3: CSAIPFYEQYF

size: few
V: TRBV28
D: .
J: TRBJ1-6
DNA: TGTGCCGTAGGCGGCGGTGGTTCACCCCTCCACTTT
CDR3: CAVGGGGSPLHF

size: once
V: TRBV7-6
D: .
J: TRBJ1-1
DNA: TGTGCCAGCAGTCGTAGTCCCCAGGAGAACACTGAAGCTTTCTTT
CDR3: CASSRSPQENTEAFF

size: .
V: TRBV24-1
D: TRBD1
J: TRBJ2-7
DNA: TGTGCCACCAGAGACAGGGTGGGCGAGCAGTACTTC
CDR3: CATRDRVGEQYF

size: .
V: TRBV2
D: TRBD2
J: TRBJ2-6
DNA: TGTGCCAGCTTTGCGGCGGGACTAGCGGCCTCTGGGGCCAACGTCCTGACTTTC
CDR3: CASFAAGLAASGANVLTF

size: .
V: TRBV29-1
D: .
J: TRBJ1-1
DNA: TGCAGCGTTGCAATTTCGGGGACTGAAGCTTTCTTT
CDR3: CSVAISGTEAFF

size: once
V: TRBV28
D: .
J: TRBJ1-2
DNA: TGTGCCAGCAGTTTGGTGCTGACCGCGGGCTATGGCTACACCTTC
CDR3: CASSLVLTAGYGYTF

size: .
V: TRBV4-2
D: TRBD2
J: TRBJ2-7
DNA: TGTGCCAGCAGCCAAGAGCGGCGGGGGTGGGAGCAGTACTTC
CDR3: CASSQERRGWEQYF

size: once
V: TRBV4-1
D: .
J: TRBJ1-1
DNA: TGCGCCAGCAGCCGAGACAGGACGCGGGAAAACACTGAAGCTTTCTTT
CDR3: CASSRDRTRENTEAFF

size: .
V: TRBV12-3/TRBV12-4
D: .
J: TRBJ1-1
DNA: TGTGCCAGCCTAGACAGGAAGGGGGCTGAAGCTTTCTTT
CDR3: CASLDRKGAEAFF

size: .
V: TRBV29-1
D: TRBD1
J: TRBJ1-1
DNA: TGCAGCGTCGGGACAGGGGAGTTTGCTGAAGCTTTCTTT
CDR3: CSVGTGEFAEAFF

size: .
V: TRBV7-3
D: .
J: TRBJ2-2
DNA: TGTGCCAGCAGCCTAACTTTGGTTGGGGCTTGGACCGGGGAGCTGTTTTTT
CDR3: CASSLTLVGAWTGELFF

size: once
V: TRBV15
D: .
J: TRBJ2-3
DNA: TGTGCCACCAGCAGTAATCTAGTAGGCACAGATACGCAGTATTTT
CDR3: CATSSNLVGTDTQYF

size: .
V: TRBV18
D: .
J: TRBJ2-1
DNA: TGTGCCAGCTCACCACGGGGAGGTGAGCAGTTCTTC
CDR3: CASSPRGGEQFF

size: once
V: TRBV5-8
D: TRBD1
J: TRBJ1-5
DNA: TGTGCCAGCAGCTTAAGGACAGGGCATCAGCCCCAGCATTTT
CDR3: CASSLRTGHQPQHF

size: .
V: TRBV25-1
D: .
J: TRBJ1-4
DNA: TGTGCCAGCTCTCAGGGAAAGAATGAAAAACTGTTTTTT
CDR3: CASSQGKNEKLFF

size: .
V: TRBV10-2
D: TRBD2
J: TRBJ2-5
DNA: TGCGCCAGCAGTGAGAACGCGGGAGGAAATCACGGGGAGACCCAGTACTTC
CDR3: CASSENAGGNHGETQYF

size: .
V: TRBV6-5
D: .
J: TRBJ1-4
DNA: TGTGCCAGCAGTCCCCAGGGGAAGGAAAAACTGTTTTTT
CDR3: CASSPQGKEKLFF

size: once
V: TRBV7-2
D: .
J: TRBJ1-5
DNA: TGTGCCAGCAGCCCCGGACACCTTTATAGCAATCAGCCCCAGCATTTT
CDR3: CASSPGHLYSNQPQHF

size: .
V: TRBV5-4
D: TRBD1
J: TRBJ1-1
DNA: TGTGCCAGCAGCATGGACAGGTTGAACACTGAAGCTTTCTTT
CDR3: CASSMDRLNTEAFF

size: .
V: TRBV7-9
D: .
J: TRBJ1-1
DNA: TGTGCCAGCAGCTTCAGTATGAACACTGAAGCTTTCTTT
CDR3: CASSFSMNTEAFF

size: .
V: TRBV28
D: .
J: TRBJ2-5
DNA: TGTGCCAGCAGTCCAGGGGTTCAGACCCAGTACTTC
CDR3: CASSPGVQTQYF

size: medium-sized
V: TRBV15
D: TRBD1
J: TRBJ1-1
DNA: TGTGCCACCAGCAGTCGGACAGGGACGAACACTGAAGCTTTCTTT
CDR3: CATSSRTGTNTEAFF

size: few
V: TRBV18
D: TRBD1
J: TRBJ1-2
DNA: TGTGCCAGCTCACCCTTAGACAGGGGGAACTATGGCTACACCTTC
CDR3: CASSPLDRGNYGYTF

size: .
V: TRBV6-6
D: TRBD1
J: TRBJ1-1
DNA: TGTGCCAGCATTAGGGGGCTGGGCACTGAAGCTTTCTTT
CDR3: CASIRGLGTEAFF

size: .
V: TRBV7-2
D: .
J: TRBJ1-2
DNA: TGTGCCAGCAGCTTAAACAGGGTCGGGGGCTACACCTTC
CDR3: CASSLNRVGGYTF

size: .
V: TRBV11-2
D: .
J: TRBJ2-5
DNA: TGTGCCAGCAGCTTAAGGCCAGGGAAGAGATCAGAGACCCAGTACTTC
CDR3: CASSLRPGKRSETQYF

size: .
V: TRBV4-3
D: .
J: TRBJ2-2
DNA: TGCGCCAGCAGCCAAGTTAGGGGATTTAGCACCGGGGAGCTGTTTTTT
CDR3: CASSQVRGFSTGELFF

size: .
V: TRBV28
D: .
J: TRBJ1-2
DNA: TGTGCCAGCAGTGGAAGGGGGTTTGGCTACACCTTC
CDR3: CASSGRGFGYTF

size: .
V: TRBV19
D: .
J: TRBJ1-2
DNA: TGTGCCAGTAGAGGGGGAGATTATGGCTACACCTTC
CDR3: CASRGGDYGYTF

size: .
V: TRBV7-3
D: .
J: TRBJ1-1
DNA: TGTGCCAGCAGCTGGGGGGGTAACACTGAAGCTTTCTTT
CDR3: CASSWGGNTEAFF

size: .
V: TRBV28
D: .
J: TRBJ2-5
DNA: TGTGCCAGCAGTTTGGACCGAACAGGTGGGCAAGAGACCCAGTACTTC
CDR3: CASSLDRTGGQETQYF

size: .
V: TRBV7-2
D: .
J: TRBJ2-5
DNA: TGTGCCAGCAGCTTAGCGAAGTCAGGCCCTTACCAAGAGACCCAGTACTTC
CDR3: CASSLAKSGPYQETQYF